The 5 T cell receptor beta chains below were found in one sample sequenced in a study of T cells in Graves' hyperthyroidism and ophthalmopathy. Regions amplified from RNA transcripts were the TCR beta CDR3 regions. TCR CDR3 underwent first-round RT-PCR with the HTBI primer set. Using its own MiXCR run on the multiplex PCR reads, TCRdb lists one record per CDR3 protein. The profile shows 500,000 or so distinct CDR3 sequences, 15% to 20% of them singletons. What was sequenced was blood. Every receptor here comes from a woman aged 18 to 35 with Graves' ophthalmopathy.

This clonotype was counted between two and nine times. The V and J genes are TRBV5-1 and TRBJ2-5; 11 nucleotides match TRBD2. The V gene's germline CDR1 is SGHRS and CDR2 YFSETQ. The CDR3 totals 15 residues. V lost 3 bases and J lost 3; bases outside the gene matches: 4. CDR3 nucleotides: TGCGCCAGCAGCTACAGACTAGCGGGGAAAGAGACCCAGTACTTC. Its protein is CASSYRLAGKETQYF.

This clonotype was detected ten times or more. The V gene is TRBV5-1, the J gene TRBJ1-1; D is unresolved. The CDR3 has 11 amino acids. The germline V gene encodes CDR1 SGHRS and CDR2 YFSETQ. The germline V and J ends were trimmed by 0 bases and 8 bases, with 5 bases remaining between them. CDR3 DNA: TGCGCCAGCAGCTTGGGCGGAGAAGCTTTCTTT. This encodes CASSLGGEAFF.

This clonotype was observed a handful of times. The junction departs from germline at one end; a sequencing error may be responsible. The rearrangement links TRBV5-6 to TRBJ2-7; D uncertain. From germline, CDR1 is SGHDT and CDR2 YYEEEE. The CDR3 totals 13 residues. In DNA, the CDR3 is TGTGCCAGCAGCTTAATCGGGTCTACCGAGAAGAACTTC. Translating gives CASSLIGSTEKNF.

This rearrangement joins TRBV20-1 to TRBJ1-2, with 9 nucleotides matching TRBD1. This CDR3 spans 14 amino acids. Germline CDR1 DFQATT, CDR2 SNEGSKA (reference sequence). V trimming: 6 bases; J trimming: 4 bases; junction bases outside the gene matches: 9. DNA of the CDR3: TGCAGTGCCACCTACCTGGACAGGGGCTATGGCTACACCTTC. Translating it yields CSATYLDRGYGYTF.

This clonotype was detected many times. J is TRBJ2-7 and V is TRBV11-2; the D gene is possibly TRBD2 (6 bases). Germline V gene lookup returns CDR1 SGHAT and CDR2 FQNNGV. The V end was cut by 0 bases, the J end by 4 bases, with 16 bases between. This CDR3 is 16 amino acids long. CDR3 sequence reads: CASSLDWRAVTYEQYF. CDR3 coding DNA: TGTGCCAGCAGCTTAGATTGGAGGGCAGTAACTTACGAGCAGTACTTC.